What follows are 4 T cell receptor beta chains derived from one specimen sequenced in a study of human T cells and chemical hapten exposure (dated by TCRdb to the early 2020s). The receptor library was made with 5' RACE. This sample was sequenced with an Illumina MiSeq. TCRdb redid the processing of the public reads, applying fastp at Q25 and MiXCR, and retained in-frame beta chains. Rows are unified per CDR3 protein, each entry keeping the most common DNA and genes. Within this sample are tens of thousands of distinct CDR3 sequences, with about 8.4% of them counted one time only. 2% to 2.5% of the sample is in the top ten clones. Total RNA was extracted from unfractionated whole blood that had been collected in Tempus Blood RNA tubes. The receptors were sampled from a male donor in good health.

This clonotype was seen at least ten times. This chain links TRBV2 with TRBJ2-1, with D perhaps TRBD1 (5 bases). Trimming left V 2 bases short and J 4 bases short, with 6 bases between. Germline lookup yields CDR1 SNHLY and CDR2 FYNNEI. This CDR3 contains 13 residues. The chain's CDR3 is CASSERGYNEQFF. CDR3 nucleotide sequence: TGTGCCAGCAGTGAAAGGGGATACAATGAGCAGTTCTTC.

This clonotype was detected ten times or more. The gene calls are TRBV29-1 and TRBJ2-5; 12 bases align to TRBD1. V gave up 4 bases and J gave up 5 bases; unmatched junction bases: 11. This CDR3 is 16 amino acids long. Germline CDR1 and CDR2: SQVTM and ANQGSEA. In nucleotides, the CDR3 is TGCAGCGTTGGCCTCGTCGGGACAGGGGGCGCGGAGACCCAGTACTTC. It specifies CSVGLVGTGGAETQYF.

The chain is built from TRBV5-6 and TRBJ2-7, with unresolved D. The CDR3 runs to 14 residues. Germline V gene data show CDR1 as SGHDT and CDR2 as YYEEEE. Trimming took off 6 bases at V and 0 bases at J, with 13 bases between the two ends. The CDR3 nucleotides are TGTGCCAGCACCTCAAGTGGTTTCTCCTACGAGCAGTACTTC. Protein: CASTSSGFSYEQYF.

This clonotype was observed at least ten times. This sequence joins TRBV21-1 and TRBJ2-1; the DNA was not compared with TRBD1, the D call given in the table. TRBV21-1 is reported as a pseudogene. The CDR3 length is 14 residues. CDR3 in DNA: TGTGCCAGCAGGGGACAGGGGGACCACAATGAGCAGTTCTTC. Its protein product is CASRGQGDHNEQFF.